This T cell receptor beta chain appears in the sequencing data of a study of molecular identifiers for immune sequencing clone quantification. This clonotype was seen repeatedly, ten times or more. TCRdb re-derived calls from the PCR reads in MiXCR, one entry per CDR3 protein. Counted here are about 640,000 distinct CDR3 sequences, just under 20% occurring once; the ten biggest clones make up 0.85%. The sequenced sample was naive CD8+ T cells from blood, with Jurkat cell RNA spiked in. The subset was: FACS-sorted CD8+CD4-CCR7+CD45RA+ naive T cells. The receptor was isolated from a human donor in good health. Some libraries in this study had Jurkat cell RNA spiked in.

For the CDR3, the DNA is TGTGCCAGCAGCTTAGACACTAGCGGAGACGAGCAGTTCTTC. It yields the protein CASSLDTSGDEQFF. This chain joins TRBV11-2 and TRBJ2-1; 8 positions agree with TRBD2. Germline V CDR1 and CDR2: SGHAT, FQNNGV. This CDR3 comprises 14 residues. The V segment lost 0 bases and the J segment 10 bases; nucleotides outside the gene matches: 5.